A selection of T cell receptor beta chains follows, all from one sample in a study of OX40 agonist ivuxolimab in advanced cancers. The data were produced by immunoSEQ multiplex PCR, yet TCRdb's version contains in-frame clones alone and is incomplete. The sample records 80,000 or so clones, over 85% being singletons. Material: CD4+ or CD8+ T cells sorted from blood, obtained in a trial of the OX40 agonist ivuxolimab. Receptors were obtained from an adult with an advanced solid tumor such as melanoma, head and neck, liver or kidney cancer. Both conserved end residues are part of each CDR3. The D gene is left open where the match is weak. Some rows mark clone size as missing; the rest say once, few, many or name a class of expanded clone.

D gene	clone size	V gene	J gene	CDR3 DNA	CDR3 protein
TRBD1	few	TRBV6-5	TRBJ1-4	TGTGCCAGCAGTTACCTAGGGACAGGGGATGAAAAACTGTTTTTT	CASSYLGTGDEKLFF
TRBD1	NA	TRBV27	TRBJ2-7	TGTGCCAGCAGTTACCGGGGACAGCAAAGCTCCTACGAGCAGTACTTC	CASSYRGQQSSYEQYF
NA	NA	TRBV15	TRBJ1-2	TGTGCCACCAGCTCGGGACCCCTTAACTATGGCTACACCTTC	CATSSGPLNYGYTF
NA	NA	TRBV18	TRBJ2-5	TGTGCCAGCTCACCATTCGCTGAGGAAGAGACCCAGTACTTC	CASSPFAEEETQYF
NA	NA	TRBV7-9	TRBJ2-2	TGTGCCAGCAGCCAATACACCGGGGAGCTGTTTTTT	CASSQYTGELFF
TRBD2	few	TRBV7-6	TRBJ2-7	TGTGCCAGCAGCTCCCAAGGCGGGGGGGCGGGGGAGCAGTACTTC	CASSSQGGGAGEQYF
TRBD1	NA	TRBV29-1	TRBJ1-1	TGCAGCGTTGGGGGACTTACAGGGGGCCGGAACACTGAAGCTTTCTTT	CSVGGLTGGRNTEAFF
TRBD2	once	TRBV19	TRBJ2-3	TGTGCCAGTAGTCCAAGGAGGGGTAGCGGGGTACCTAGCACAGATACGCAGTATTTT	CASSPRRGSGVPSTDTQYF
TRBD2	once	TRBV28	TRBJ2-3	TGTGCCAGCAGACCGGGACTAGCGGGGGATACGCAGTATTTT	CASRPGLAGDTQYF
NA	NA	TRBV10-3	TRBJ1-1	TGTGCCATCAGAGAGACCAGGGATAGCACTGAAGCTTTCTTT	CAIRETRDSTEAFF
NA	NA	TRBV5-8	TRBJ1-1	TGTGCCAGCAGCTCTTACACTGAAGCTTTCTTT	CASSSYTEAFF
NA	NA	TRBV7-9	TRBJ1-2	TGTGCCAGCAGCTTACAGGAAATATCTAACTATGGCTACACCTTC	CASSLQEISNYGYTF
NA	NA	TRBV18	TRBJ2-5	TGTGCCAGCTCAGCTGACAGGCAAGAGACCCAGTACTTC	CASSADRQETQYF
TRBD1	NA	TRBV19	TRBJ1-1	TGTGCCAGTAGGACCGGGACAGCGAACACTGAAGCTTTCTTT	CASRTGTANTEAFF
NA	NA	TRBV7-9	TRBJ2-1	TGTGCCAGCAGTCGATTCAGCCAAACAGGGTTGTCGGGCAATGAGCAGTTCTTC	CASSRFSQTGLSGNEQFF
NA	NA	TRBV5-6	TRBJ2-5	TGTGCCAGCAGCTTGGTCAGGGGTGGTTTCGAGACCCAGTACTTC	CASSLVRGGFETQYF
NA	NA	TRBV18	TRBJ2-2	TGTGCCAGCTCACCGGCGAACACCGGGGAGCTGTTTTTT	CASSPANTGELFF
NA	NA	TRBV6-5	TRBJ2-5	TGTGCCAGCAGCCGTGACTGGAGAGAGACCCAGTACTTC	CASSRDWRETQYF
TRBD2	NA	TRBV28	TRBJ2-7	TGTGCCAGCTCCAAGGGACTAGCGGGATACTACGAGCAGTACTTC	CASSKGLAGYYEQYF
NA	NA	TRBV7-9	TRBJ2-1	TGTGCCAGCAGCTTAGCACTATATTTTGAGCAGTTCTTC	CASSLALYFEQFF
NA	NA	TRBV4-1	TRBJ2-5	TGCGCCAGCAGCCTCAAGCGCGAGACCCAAGAGACCCAGTACTTC	CASSLKRETQETQYF
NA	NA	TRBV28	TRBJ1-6	TGTGCCAGCACCTGGGGAGGAAATTCACCCCTCCACTTT	CASTWGGNSPLHF
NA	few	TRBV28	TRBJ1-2	TGTGCCAGCAGTTTATACCCTCAGGTCTATGGCTACACCTTC	CASSLYPQVYGYTF
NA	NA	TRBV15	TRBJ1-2	TGTGCCACCAGCAGAGTCAAAAGCGATGGCTACACCTTC	CATSRVKSDGYTF
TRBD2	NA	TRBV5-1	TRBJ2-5	TGCGCCAGCAGCATGACCCCGGGACTAGCGGGAGAGACCCAGTACTTC	CASSMTPGLAGETQYF
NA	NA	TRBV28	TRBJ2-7	TGTGCCAGCAGTTTAACTGCCCACTCCTACGAGCAGTACTTC	CASSLTAHSYEQYF
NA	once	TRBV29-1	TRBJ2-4	TGCAGCGTTGAAGTTCCCGGGACAAACATTCAGTACTTC	CSVEVPGTNIQYF
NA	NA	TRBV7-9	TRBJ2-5	TGTGCCAGCAGCCCCGGTCTACAAGAGACCCAGTACTTC	CASSPGLQETQYF
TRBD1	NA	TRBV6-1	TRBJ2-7	TGTGCCAGCAGCAAGGACAGGCGCTACTCCTACGAGCAGTACTTC	CASSKDRRYSYEQYF
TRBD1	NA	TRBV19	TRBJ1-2	TGTGCCAGTAGTACCCTACAGGACAGGGTTACGGGTGGCTACACCTTC	CASSTLQDRVTGGYTF
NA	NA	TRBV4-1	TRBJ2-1	TGCGCCAGCAGCCAAGAAGGAATTAGCGGAGCTGCTTTCCGGTTCTTC	CASSQEGISGAAFRFF
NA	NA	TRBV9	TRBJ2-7	TGTGCCAGCAGCCCTCGTTACGAGCAGTACTTC	CASSPRYEQYF
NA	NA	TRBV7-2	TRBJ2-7	TGTGCCAGCAGCTCCGCCGGGGGCCCCTACGAGCAGTACTTC	CASSSAGGPYEQYF
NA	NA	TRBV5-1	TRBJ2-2	TGCGCCAGCAGCTTAGTGATCCAGAACACCGGGGAGCTGTTTTTT	CASSLVIQNTGELFF
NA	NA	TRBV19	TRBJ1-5	TGTGCCAGTAGCCCCCCCATCGGGAATCAGCCCCAGCATTTT	CASSPPIGNQPQHF
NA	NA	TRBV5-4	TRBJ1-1	TGTGCCAGCAGCCGCGACAGTACGAACACTGAAGCTTTCTTT	CASSRDSTNTEAFF
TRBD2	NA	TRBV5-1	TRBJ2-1	TGCGCCAGCAGCTTGGGGACTAGTATCAATGAGCAGTTCTTC	CASSLGTSINEQFF
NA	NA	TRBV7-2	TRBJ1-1	TGTGCCAGCAGCTTACTTGGGTTCGGGAACACTGAAGCTTTCTTT	CASSLLGFGNTEAFF
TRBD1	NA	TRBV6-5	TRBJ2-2	TGTGCCAGCAGAAGGACAGGGGCCGGGGAGCTGTTTTTT	CASRRTGAGELFF
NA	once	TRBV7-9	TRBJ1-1	TGTGCCAGCAGCTTAGCGGAGGGGAAAGGTGAAGCTTTCTTT	CASSLAEGKGEAFF
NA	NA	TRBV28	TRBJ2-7	TGTGCCAGCAGTTTCCCTACCAAGCAGTACTTC	CASSFPTKQYF
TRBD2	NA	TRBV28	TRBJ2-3	TGTGCCAGCAGCCTCCGTGGCACCGGGACTAGCGGGAGATGGAATACGCAGTATTTT	CASSLRGTGTSGRWNTQYF
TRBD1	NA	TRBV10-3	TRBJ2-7	TGTGCCATCAGTGAGTCGACAGGGGGCGCCTACGAGCAGTACTTC	CAISESTGGAYEQYF
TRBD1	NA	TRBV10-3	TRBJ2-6	TGTGCCATCAGTGGACAGGGGGCTCCTGGTGGGGCCAACGTCCTGACTTTC	CAISGQGAPGGANVLTF
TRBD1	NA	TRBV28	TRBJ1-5	TGTGCCAGCAGACGGGACAGGCTCAATCAGCCCCAGCATTTT	CASRRDRLNQPQHF
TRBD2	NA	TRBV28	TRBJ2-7	TGTGCCAGCAGTCCCGGGGGGACCCGAAACGAGCAGTACTTC	CASSPGGTRNEQYF
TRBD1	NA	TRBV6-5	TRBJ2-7	TGTGCCAGCAGCCGACAGGGGCCCTACGAGCAGTACTTC	CASSRQGPYEQYF
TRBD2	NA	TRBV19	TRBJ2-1	TGTGCCAGTAGTCCCGACGCTAGCGGATCCTACAATGAGCAGTTCTTC	CASSPDASGSYNEQFF
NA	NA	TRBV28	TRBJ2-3	TGTGCCAGCAGTTTCGTGGCCACAGATACGCAGTATTTT	CASSFVATDTQYF
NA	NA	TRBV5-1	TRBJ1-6	TGCGCCAGCAGCTTGGTTGGGACGGAGTCACCCCTCCACTTT	CASSLVGTESPLHF
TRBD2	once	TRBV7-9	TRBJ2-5	TGTGCCAGCAGCAAGAGGACTAGCGGGGGGGCCTTTACGGAGACCCAGTACTTC	CASSKRTSGGAFTETQYF
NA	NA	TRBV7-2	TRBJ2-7	TGTGCCAGCAGCTTAGCGAGGGTCAAGGCCTACGAGCAGTACTTC	CASSLARVKAYEQYF
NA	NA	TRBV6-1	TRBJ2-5	TGTGCCAGCAGCGGGTCTTCCCAAGAGACCCAGTACTTC	CASSGSSQETQYF
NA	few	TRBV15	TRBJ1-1	TGTGCCACCAGCAGAGATCCCCGGTCCCCAAGCCTGACTGAAGCTTTCTTT	CATSRDPRSPSLTEAFF